A selection of T cell receptor beta chains follows, all from one sample in a study of T cell responses to AZD1222 COVID-19 vaccine. Generated by immunoSEQ multiplex PCR, the TCRdb table keeps only in-frame clones and is missing some. There are 100,000 to 130,000 clones in the sample; approximately 89% occur only once, and about 3% lies in the top ten. Material: peripheral blood, obtained on day 0 of MenACWY control vaccination. The receptors shown here come from an adult in good health. Each CDR3 is given with its conserved first and last residue. A D gene is named only where the DNA matches it firmly. Size is stated for part of the rows, as once, few or many counts, or as a class when the clone is expanded.

>NA|NA|TRBJ2-2|TRBV2
CASSSANSNTGELFF
TGTGCCAGCAGTTCAGCGAACTCGAACACCGGGGAGCTGTTTTTT
>NA|few|TRBJ1-1|TRBV18
CASSPLEQTEAFF
TGTGCCAGCTCACCCCTTGAACAGACTGAAGCTTTCTTT
>TRBD2|NA|TRBJ2-2|TRBV11-2
CASRRTSGGAGELFF
TGTGCCAGCAGGAGGACTAGCGGGGGGGCAGGGGAGCTGTTTTTT
>TRBD2|NA|TRBJ2-3|TRBV15
CATSRDLSGVTDTQYF
TGTGCCACCAGCAGAGATCTAAGCGGGGTCACAGATACGCAGTATTTT
>NA|NA|TRBJ1-5|TRBV21-1
CASSKSRQGAQPQHF
TGTGCCAGCAGCAAATCGCGGCAGGGAGCCCAGCCCCAGCATTTT
>NA|NA|TRBJ2-3|TRBV3-1/TRBV3-2
CASSQDQAATSTDTQYF
TGTGCCAGCAGCCAAGATCAGGCGGCAACTAGCACAGATACGCAGTATTTT
>NA|NA|TRBJ1-3|TRBV28
CASSDSGAGNTIYF
TGTGCCAGCAGTGACTCAGGGGCTGGAAACACCATATATTTT
>NA|NA|TRBJ1-5|TRBV19
CASSVAGNQPQHF
TGTGCCAGTAGTGTCGCGGGCAATCAGCCCCAGCATTTT
>NA|NA|TRBJ1-4|TRBV2
CASSEGEHEKLFF
TGTGCCAGCAGTGAAGGTGAACATGAAAAACTGTTTTTT
>TRBD1|NA|TRBJ1-5|TRBV27
CASGRTGAYSNQPQHF
TGTGCCAGCGGTCGGACAGGCGCTTATAGCAATCAGCCCCAGCATTTT
>NA|NA|TRBJ2-7|TRBV6-5
CASSYTATSTYYEQYF
TGTGCCAGCAGTTACACTGCGACATCTACTTATTACGAGCAGTACTTC
>NA|NA|TRBJ2-7|TRBV2
CASSEASGVKNEQYF
TGTGCCAGCAGTGAAGCGTCAGGGGTGAAAAACGAGCAGTACTTC
>TRBD2|NA|TRBJ2-7|TRBV6-1
CASSEVGEGEAEQYF
TGTGCCAGCAGTGAAGTGGGGGAGGGCGAGGCCGAGCAGTACTTC
>NA|NA|TRBJ1-2|TRBV29-1
CSAQAGTGGYTF
TGCAGCGCCCAGGCAGGGACGGGAGGCTACACCTTC
>NA|NA|TRBJ1-1|TRBV6-4
CASSDQPNTEAFF
TGTGCCAGCAGTGACCAGCCGAACACTGAAGCTTTCTTT
>NA|NA|TRBJ1-5|TRBV19
CASSIYPGENQPQHF
TGTGCCAGTAGTATATATCCAGGGGAAAATCAGCCCCAGCATTTT
>NA|NA|TRBJ2-1|TRBV6-1
CASSERGTPRDEQFF
TGTGCCAGCAGTGAACGGGGGACGCCTCGTGATGAGCAGTTCTTC
>NA|once|TRBJ2-7|TRBV5-1
CASSPPVAGSYEQYF
TGCGCCAGCAGCCCGCCCGTGGCGGGGTCCTACGAGCAGTACTTC
>NA|NA|TRBJ2-3|TRBV28
CASRITDTQYF
TGTGCCAGCAGAATCACAGATACGCAGTATTTT
>NA|NA|TRBJ1-2|TRBV6-4
CASSDSGGSYGYTF
TGTGCCAGCAGTGACTCCGGGGGGAGCTATGGCTACACCTTC
>NA|NA|TRBJ2-7|TRBV19
CASSRASSYEQYF
TGTGCCAGTAGTCGGGCTAGCTCCTACGAGCAGTACTTC
>NA|NA|TRBJ1-1|TRBV6-5
CASSYSSPMNTEAFF
TGTGCCAGCAGTTACTCGAGCCCAATGAACACTGAAGCTTTCTTT